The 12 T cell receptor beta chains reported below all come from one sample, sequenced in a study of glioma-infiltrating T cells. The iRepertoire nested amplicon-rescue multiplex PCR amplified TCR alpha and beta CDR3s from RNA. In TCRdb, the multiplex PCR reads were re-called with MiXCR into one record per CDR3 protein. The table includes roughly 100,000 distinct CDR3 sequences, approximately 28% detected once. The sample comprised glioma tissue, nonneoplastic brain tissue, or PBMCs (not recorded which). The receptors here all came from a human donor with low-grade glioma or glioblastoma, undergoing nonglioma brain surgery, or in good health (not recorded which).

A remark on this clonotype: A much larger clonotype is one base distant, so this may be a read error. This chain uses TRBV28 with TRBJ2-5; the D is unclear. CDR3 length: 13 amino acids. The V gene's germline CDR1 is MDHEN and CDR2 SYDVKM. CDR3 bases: TGTGCCAGCAGTTTACCGGGCCAAGAGACCAAGTACTTC. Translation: CASSLPGQETKYF.

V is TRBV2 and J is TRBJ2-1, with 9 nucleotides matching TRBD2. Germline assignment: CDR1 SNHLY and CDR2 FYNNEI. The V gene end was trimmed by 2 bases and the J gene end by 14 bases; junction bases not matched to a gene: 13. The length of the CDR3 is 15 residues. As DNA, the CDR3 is TGTGCCAGCAGTGAACGCGGGGGGGCCGTCGATGTGAAGTTCTTC. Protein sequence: CASSERGGAVDVKFF.

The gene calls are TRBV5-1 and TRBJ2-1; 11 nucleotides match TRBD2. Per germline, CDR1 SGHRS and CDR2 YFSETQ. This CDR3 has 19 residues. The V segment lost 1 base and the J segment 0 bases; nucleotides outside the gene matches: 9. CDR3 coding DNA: TGCGCCAGCAGCTTGCTAGCGGGGGGCCTTTCCGGCTCCTACAATGAGCAGTTCTTC. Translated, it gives CASSLLAGGLSGSYNEQFF. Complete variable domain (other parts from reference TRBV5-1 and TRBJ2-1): KAGVTQTPRYLIKTRGQQVTLSCSPISGHRSVSWYQQTPGQGLQFLFEYFSETQRNKGNFPGRFSGRQFSNSRSEMNVSTLELGDSALYLCASSLLAGGLSGSYNEQFFGPGTRLTVL.

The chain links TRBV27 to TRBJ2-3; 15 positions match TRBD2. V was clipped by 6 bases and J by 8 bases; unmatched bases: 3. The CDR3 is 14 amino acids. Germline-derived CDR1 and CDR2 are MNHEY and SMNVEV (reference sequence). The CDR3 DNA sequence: TGTGCCAGCAGAAGGACTAGCGGGGGGGGTACGCAGTATTTT. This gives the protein CASRRTSGGGTQYF.

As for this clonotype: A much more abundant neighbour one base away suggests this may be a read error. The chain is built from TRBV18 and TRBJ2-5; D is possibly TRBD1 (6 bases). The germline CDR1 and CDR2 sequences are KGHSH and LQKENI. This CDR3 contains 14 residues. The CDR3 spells CASSPPRGSESQYF. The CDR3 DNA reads TGTGCCAGCTCACCACCTAGGGGGTCAGAGAGCCAGTACTTC.

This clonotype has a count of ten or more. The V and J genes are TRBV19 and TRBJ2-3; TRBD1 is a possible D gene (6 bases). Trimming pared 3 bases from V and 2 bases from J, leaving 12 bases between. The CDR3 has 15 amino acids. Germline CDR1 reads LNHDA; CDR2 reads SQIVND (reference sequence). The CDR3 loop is CASSIGDKITDTQYF. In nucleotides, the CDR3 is TGTGCCAGTAGTATCGGGGACAAGATCACAGATACGCAGTATTTT.

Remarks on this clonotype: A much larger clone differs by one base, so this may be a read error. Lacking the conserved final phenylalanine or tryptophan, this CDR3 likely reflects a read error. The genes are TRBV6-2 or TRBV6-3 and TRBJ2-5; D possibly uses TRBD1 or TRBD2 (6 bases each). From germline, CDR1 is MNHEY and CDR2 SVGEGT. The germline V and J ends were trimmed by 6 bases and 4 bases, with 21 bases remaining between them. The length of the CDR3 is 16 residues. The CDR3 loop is CASSPRGGKVGETQYL. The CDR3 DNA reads TGTGCCAGCAGCCCGCGAGGGGGGAAGGTTGGAGAGACCCAGTACTTA.

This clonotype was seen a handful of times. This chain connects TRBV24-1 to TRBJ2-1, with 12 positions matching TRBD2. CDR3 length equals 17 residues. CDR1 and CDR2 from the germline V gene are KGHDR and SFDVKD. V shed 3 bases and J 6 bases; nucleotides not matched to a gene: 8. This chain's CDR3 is CATSDSTSGGTFNEQFF. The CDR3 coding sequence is TGTGCCACCAGTGATAGTACTAGCGGGGGGACATTCAATGAGCAGTTCTTC.

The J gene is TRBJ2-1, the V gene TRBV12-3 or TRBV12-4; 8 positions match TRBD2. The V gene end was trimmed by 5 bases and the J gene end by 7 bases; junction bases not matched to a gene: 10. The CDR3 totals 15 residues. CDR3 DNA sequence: TGTGCCAGCAGTCGGTTGAGCGGGGGTGGAAATGAGCAGTTCTTC. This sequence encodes CASSRLSGGGNEQFF.

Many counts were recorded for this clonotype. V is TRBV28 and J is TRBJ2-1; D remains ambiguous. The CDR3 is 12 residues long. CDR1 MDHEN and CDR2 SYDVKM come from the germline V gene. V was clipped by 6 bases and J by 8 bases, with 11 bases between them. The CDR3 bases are TGTGCCAGCAGATCCCTCCCCTATGAGCAGTTCTTC. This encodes CASRSLPYEQFF.

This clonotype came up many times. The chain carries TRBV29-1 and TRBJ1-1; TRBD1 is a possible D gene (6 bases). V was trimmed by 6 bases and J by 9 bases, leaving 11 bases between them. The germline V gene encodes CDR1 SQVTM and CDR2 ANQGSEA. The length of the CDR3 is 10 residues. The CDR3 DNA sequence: TGCAGCGTACGGGACATCCAAGCTTTCTTT. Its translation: CSVRDIQAFF.

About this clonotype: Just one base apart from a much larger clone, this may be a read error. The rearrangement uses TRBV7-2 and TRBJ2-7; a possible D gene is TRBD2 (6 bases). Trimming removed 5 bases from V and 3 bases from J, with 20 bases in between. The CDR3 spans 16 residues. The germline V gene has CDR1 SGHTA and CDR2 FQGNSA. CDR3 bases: TGTGCCAGCAGCACGGGGGACGGGGCTATGGGCTACGAGCAGTACTTC. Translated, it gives CASSTGDGAMGYEQYF.